A single T cell receptor (beta chain) is shown here with its context. Its antigen is undetermined. The data were produced by immunoSEQ multiplex PCR, yet TCRdb's version contains in-frame clones alone and is incomplete. The sample includes roughly 2,000 clones, 20% to 25% seen only once; the top ten take 9.5% to 15%. V shed 6 bases and J 6 bases; nucleotides not matched to a gene: 3. Per germline, CDR1 SQVTM and CDR2 ANQGSEA. The CDR3 is made up of 12 amino acids. Treatment reported: randomized to nivolumab then ipilimumab (arm A) or the reverse (arm B). This entry comes from a study of sequential checkpoint blockade in melanoma. Overall study: TCRbeta immunosequencing was performed on DNA from approximately 93 pretreatment melanoma tumor samples. Points from the study as a whole: In arm A, pretreatment tumor clonality was associated with response. About 30 times likelier clinical benefit followed increased tumor T-cell fraction and clonality.

The V and J genes are TRBV29-1 and TRBJ2-2; the match to TRBD1 covers 8 bases. The sample here was tumor tissue (inferred from file names), taken from a patient given nivolumab and ipilimumab in sequence. This receptor was identified in a human donor with melanoma. The CDR3 bases are TGCAGCGTAGGACAGGGCGCCGGGGAGCTGTTTTTT. Translated, it gives CSVGQGAGELFF.